This T cell receptor (beta chain) came from a study of T cell responses to AZD1222 COVID-19 vaccine. For the study at large: Some second doses came at about 4 weeks and others at about 12 weeks; these were pooled.

Broader study findings: Donor demographics were predominantly white British with a female majority; clonal diversity may be underestimated. Sampled repertoires all dated from after the peak T cell response. Only a handful of people who got AZD1222 tested seropositive at baseline.

Turning to this clone: No antigen is known for it.

The protocol was immunoSEQ multiplex PCR, while the TCRdb copy is restricted to in-frame clones and leaves out a portion. This sample has 55,000 to 75,000 clones, with about nine tenths found just once. The germline V gene has CDR1 MNHEY and CDR2 SVGEGT. CDR3 length equals 12 residues. Trimming pared 0 bases from V and 5 bases from J, leaving 5 bases between. This TCR came from an adult in good health. The chain employs TRBV6-2 or TRBV6-3 and TRBJ2-7, with TRBD2 as a possible D gene (5 bases). The sample was peripheral blood, taken on day 0 of AZD1222 vaccination. The CDR3 here is CASSYSRDEQYF. In nucleotides, the CDR3 is TGTGCCAGCAGTTACTCGAGGGACGAGCAGTACTTC.